This T cell receptor beta chain comes out of a study of blood T cell repertoires in COVID-19. Study-level information: Donors of Cohort 3 who recovered were those that had two negative PCRs, clearance, or symptom resolution.

Germline assignment: CDR1 MNHEY and CDR2 SMNVEV (reference sequence). The V and J ends lost 6 bases and 7 bases respectively, with 10 bases between them. The CDR3 has 12 amino acids. Some clones are missing from TCRdb's copy, which holds only in-frame ones; the method was immunoSEQ multiplex PCR. The sample yields roughly 150,000 clones, nearly 85% seen once. V gene TRBV27 combines with J gene TRBJ2-1, with a possible D match to TRBD1 (6 bases). This receptor was taken from a man aged 45 to 65 in a cohort exposed to, infected with or recovered from COVID-19 (not recorded which). Sequencing was carried out using PBMCs or T cells enriched from blood (not recorded which). The CDR3 region is CASRTGRNEQFF. The CDR3 DNA follows: TGTGCCAGCAGAACAGGGCGGAATGAGCAGTTCTTC.